A selection of T cell receptor beta chains follows, all from one sample in a study of brain T cells in children with intractable seizures. Libraries were prepared by immunoSEQ multiplex PCR; TCRdb keeps only in-frame clonotypes and omits some of them. The sample includes roughly 80,000 clones, about 93% of them seen just once. The material sequenced was peripheral blood, taken at surgery. Source of these receptors: a girl aged 2 to 10 with Rasmussen encephalitis and intractable seizures. Each CDR3 is given with its conserved first and last residue. D genes are given only for firm matches. A row's size may be missing; if present it is once, few, many or a size class.

CDR3,DNA,D,size,V,J
CASREGPMNTEAFF,TGCGCCAGCCGTGAGGGACCCATGAACACTGAAGCTTTCTTT,.,.,TRBV5-1,TRBJ1-1
CASSLPGGDTEAFF,TGTGCCAGCTCACTCCCGGGGGGGGACACTGAAGCTTTCTTT,.,.,TRBV18,TRBJ1-1
CASRGIGSGNSPLHF,TGTGCCAGCAGGGGGATCGGGTCCGGTAATTCACCCCTCCACTTT,.,.,TRBV28,TRBJ1-6
CASSLDAGPAAFYGYTF,TGCGCCAGCAGCTTGGATGCAGGGCCCGCAGCCTTCTATGGCTACACCTTC,.,.,TRBV5-1,TRBJ1-2
CASSPPGTQYF,TGTGCCAGCAGCCCCCCGGGGACCCAGTACTTC,.,.,TRBV11-2,TRBJ2-5
CASSEWGGGLNTGELFF,TGTGCCAGCAGTGAATGGGGCGGGGGCTTGAACACCGGGGAGCTGTTTTTT,.,once,TRBV2,TRBJ2-2
CASSPQAHYNEQFF,TGTGCCAGCTCACCGCAGGCTCACTACAATGAGCAGTTCTTC,.,.,TRBV18,TRBJ2-1
CASSLRAGQGYTF,TGTGCCAGCAGTTTACGGGCAGGGCAGGGCTACACCTTC,.,.,TRBV27,TRBJ1-2
CATSDFQGAFF,TGTGCCACCAGTGATTTCCAGGGAGCTTTCTTT,.,.,TRBV24-1,TRBJ1-1
CASSYGTSTEQYF,TGTGCCAGCAGCTACGGGACTAGCACCGAGCAGTACTTC,TRBD2,.,TRBV7-6,TRBJ2-7
CASSEAAVNTEAFF,TGTGCCAGCAGTGAAGCCGCCGTAAACACTGAAGCTTTCTTT,.,.,TRBV2,TRBJ1-1
CAWISTAYWAAFF,TGTGCCTGGATTTCGACGGCTTACTGGGCAGCTTTCTTT,.,.,TRBV30,TRBJ1-1
CASSRGLGPARETNEKLFF,TGTGCCAGCAGCCGTGGCTTGGGACCGGCTCGGGAAACTAATGAAAAACTGTTTTTT,.,.,TRBV9,TRBJ1-4
CASSEPEVQETQYF,TGTGCCAGCAGTGAACCTGAAGTTCAAGAGACCCAGTACTTC,.,.,TRBV2,TRBJ2-5